The next 5 T cell receptor beta chains were all read from a single sample in a study of blood T cell repertoires in COVID-19. Sequenced by immunoSEQ multiplex PCR; TCRdb stores in-frame clones only, minus some. The sample has about 69,000 clones; 85% are singletons. Sequencing was performed on peripheral blood. The origin of the receptors is a man aged 80 or over with acute or convalescent COVID-19.

The chain uses TRBV3-1 (or the pseudogene TRBV3-2) and TRBJ2-7; D gene ambiguous. Between the trimmed V and J ends, which lost 1 base and 0 bases, there was a span of 10 bases. The CDR3 runs to 15 residues. Germline values: CDR1 LGHDT, CDR2 YNNKEL (reference sequence). CDR3 residues: CASSQASGSSYEQYF. The CDR3 DNA is TGTGCCAGCAGCCAAGCGTCAGGTAGCTCCTACGAGCAGTACTTC.

The V gene is TRBV30, the J gene TRBJ2-5; 11 bases match TRBD1. CDR1 and CDR2 (germline): GTSNPN, SVGIG (reference sequence). J gave up 2 bases and V 5 bases, and 7 bases lay outside the gene matches. This CDR3 has 15 residues. The CDR3 bases are TGTGCCTGGGACACGGGACAGGGGGGTCAAGAGACCCAGTACTTC. As protein: CAWDTGQGGQETQYF.

The chain employs TRBV19 and TRBJ1-5, with 9 positions matching TRBD1. This CDR3 region has 15 residues. Unmatched junction bases numbered 5, after V lost 4 bases and J lost 4 bases. Germline loops: CDR1 LNHDA, CDR2 SQIVND (reference sequence). The CDR3 here is CASSTYDRGNQPQHF. DNA for the CDR3: TGTGCCAGTAGTACCTACGACAGGGGGAATCAGCCCCAGCATTTT.

The chain has TRBV18 and TRBJ1-5, with unresolved D. The CDR3 extends over 15 amino acids. CDR1 and CDR2 (germline): KGHSH, LQKENI. V lost 6 bases to trimming and J lost 0 bases, with 12 bases between them. The CDR3 region has the DNA TGTGCCAGCTCGGTACAGAAAAATAGCAATCAGCCCCAGCATTTT. It specifies CASSVQKNSNQPQHF.

This clone came up a few times. The chain has TRBV19 and TRBJ2-5, with a possible D match to TRBD1 (6 bases). The CDR3 totals 13 residues. The ends were cut back, 6 bases at V and 5 bases at J, with 13 bases in the middle. The germline gives CDR1 LNHDA, CDR2 SQIVND (reference sequence). The DNA for the CDR3 is TGTGCCAGTAGCCGTGCAGGGGCCGAGACCCAGTACTTC. Protein: CASSRAGAETQYF.